One and the same sample provided the 17 T cell receptor beta chains below, sequenced in a study of blood T cells in healthy people across ages. Primers used in a second PCR of about 7 to 12 cycles were a sample-barcoded 5' primer and a J-beta primer mix. One entry per CDR3 protein, called by TCRdb with MiXCR from the 5' RACE reads. The table lists fewer than 800,000 distinct CDR3 sequences, approximately 29% of them singletons. The sample was blood. These receptors originate from a woman older than 75 in good health.

The chain links TRBV7-9 to TRBJ1-2; unclear D gene. Trimming pared 1 base from V and 2 bases from J, leaving 8 bases between. The CDR3 is 14 amino acids. Germline assignment: CDR1 SEHNR and CDR2 FQNEAQ (reference sequence). The CDR3 sequence: CASSLGHGNYGYTF. The DNA for the CDR3 is TGTGCCAGCAGCTTAGGCCACGGAAACTATGGCTACACCTTC.

This clonotype was seen at least ten times. The chain uses TRBV29-1 and TRBJ2-7; D remains ambiguous. Germline values: CDR1 SQVTM, CDR2 ANQGSEA. The ends were cut back, 5 bases at V and 3 bases at J, with 11 bases in the middle. This CDR3 has 12 residues. The CDR3 here is CSVTGRSYEQYF. The CDR3 coding sequence is TGCAGCGTTACCGGACGGAGCTACGAGCAGTACTTC.

This clonotype was observed a few times. Here the CDR3 DNA reads TGCGCCAGCAGCTTGGACACTAGCGGGTTACCGAACACCGGGGAGCTGTTTTTT. Encoded protein: CASSLDTSGLPNTGELFF. This chain joins TRBV5-1 and TRBJ2-2, with TRBD2 identical over 9 bases. V lost 0 bases and J lost 0; bases outside the gene matches: 6. Germline V gene sequence: CDR1 SGHRS, CDR2 YFSETQ. The CDR3 has 18 amino acids.

In this sample, this clonotype turned up many times. This chain links TRBV12-3 or TRBV12-4 with TRBJ2-1; 9 bases fit TRBD2. V was pared by 6 bases and J by 4 bases, with 10 bases of the junction left unmatched. The CDR3 spans 16 residues. In DNA, the CDR3 is TGTGCCAGCAGGTCCCGAGCTAGCGGGGTATACAATGAGCAGTTCTTC. It yields the protein CASRSRASGVYNEQFF.

The chain has TRBV18 and TRBJ2-1; 7 bases line up with TRBD2. Matching the DNA end better, TRBJ2-7 makes the J call doubtful. Germline V CDR1 and CDR2: KGHSH, LQKENI. The CDR3 is 14 residues long. As DNA, the CDR3 is TGTGCCAGCTCACTCGGGGGGTCCTACAATGAGCAGTACTTC. Protein sequence: CASSLGGSYNEQYF.

V usage is TRBV6-1 and J usage is TRBJ1-2, with 9 bases matching TRBD1. Germline CDR1 reads MNHNS; CDR2 reads SASEGT. V shed 8 bases, J shed 3 bases, and the junction held 4 bases outside the gene matches. The CDR3 length is 13 residues. The CDR3 spells CASGWDRDYGYTF. CDR3 bases: TGTGCCAGCGGATGGGACAGGGACTATGGCTACACCTTC.

This clonotype was observed a few times. The chain has TRBV18 and TRBJ1-1; D gene ambiguous. The CDR3 is made up of 14 amino acids. V gave up 6 bases and J gave up 6 bases, with 17 bases separating them. The germline V gene has CDR1 KGHSH and CDR2 LQKENI. The CDR3 reads CASSRKTGVAEAFF. The CDR3 DNA sequence: TGTGCCAGCTCGCGTAAGACCGGTGTAGCTGAAGCTTTCTTT.

V and J are TRBV5-1 and TRBJ1-2, with D perhaps matching TRBD1 (6 bases). The V end was cut by 4 bases, the J end by 4 bases, with 23 bases between. Germline V gene data show CDR1 as SGHRS and CDR2 as YFSETQ. The CDR3 totals 17 residues. The CDR3 here is CASSLSPQGPRGYGYTF. The DNA of the CDR3 is TGCGCCAGCAGCCTCAGTCCACAGGGACCAAGGGGCTATGGCTACACCTTC.

Details on this clonotype: With a much larger clone just one base away, this may be a read error. This sequence joins TRBV20-1 and TRBJ2-7, with TRBD2 matching over 10 bases. V lost 3 bases and J lost 5; bases outside the gene matches: 10. Per germline, CDR1 DFQATT and CDR2 SNEGSKA (reference sequence). This CDR3 has 15 amino acids. As DNA, the CDR3 is TGCAGTGCTAGCGTTACCGGGACTAGCGTCGACGAGCAGTACTTC. It encodes CSASVTGTSVDEQYF.

V is TRBV4-1 and J is TRBJ1-4; D uncertain. V was trimmed by 1 base and J by 7 bases, leaving 19 bases between them. This CDR3 region has 17 residues. Germline V lookup: CDR1 MGHRA, CDR2 YSYEKL. The DNA of the CDR3 is TGCGCCAGCAGCCAAGTCGAAGGCCTCCCTAAGGGTGAAAAACTGTTTTTT. Amino acid sequence: CASSQVEGLPKGEKLFF.

There are many counts of this clonotype. J is TRBJ2-5 and V is TRBV3-1, with TRBD2 matching over 7 bases. The CDR3 sequence is 15 residues long. V was pared by 2 bases and J by 2 bases, with 5 bases of the junction left unmatched. Germline V gene sequence: CDR1 LGHDT, CDR2 YNNKEL (reference sequence). This chain's CDR3 is CASSQTPRGQETQYF. In DNA, the CDR3 is TGTGCCAGCAGCCAAACCCCGCGGGGGCAAGAGACCCAGTACTTC.

This clonotype was seen ten or more times. The V and J genes are TRBV5-1 and TRBJ2-3; D is perhaps TRBD1 (6 bases). Trimming took 5 bases from V and 6 from J, leaving 19 bases between them. The CDR3 consists of 15 residues. The germline gives CDR1 SGHRS, CDR2 YFSETQ. As DNA, the CDR3 is TGCGCCAGCAGTTCAGGGGCCCTGCAATCCGATACGCAGTATTTT. Its translation is CASSSGALQSDTQYF.

This chain uses TRBV2 with TRBJ2-3, with D maybe TRBD2 (5 bases). V shed 3 bases and J shed 0 bases, with 13 bases lying between them. The germline V gene encodes CDR1 SNHLY and CDR2 FYNNEI. The CDR3 is 16 amino acids. In nucleotides, the CDR3 is TGTGCCAGCAGTGATAGAAGCGGCCCAAGCACAGATACGCAGTATTTT. Protein product: CASSDRSGPSTDTQYF. The entire variable domain, with the rest obtained from reference TRBV2 and TRBJ2-3, is as follows: EPEVTQTPSHQVTQMGQEVILRCVPISNHLYFYWYRQILGQKVEFLVSFYNNEISEKSEIFDDQFSVERPDGSNFTLKIRSTKLEDSAMYFCASSDRSGPSTDTQYFGPGTRLTVL.

CDR3 DNA sequence: TGCAGCGTTCGATCGGACAGCACCATGAACACTGAAGCTTTCTTT. Its translation is CSVRSDSTMNTEAFF. V and J are TRBV29-1 and TRBJ1-1, with D tentatively TRBD1 (6 bases). Between the trimmed V and J ends, which lost 5 bases and 0 bases, there was a span of 16 bases. CDR1 and CDR2 (germline): SQVTM, ANQGSEA. There are 15 residues in the CDR3.

Concerning this clonotype itself: A much larger clone lies a single base off, so this may be a read error. The chain has TRBV7-2 and TRBJ2-5, with no clear D. The CDR3 has 11 amino acids. CDR1 is SGHTA and CDR2 is FQGNSA in the germline V gene. The ends were cut back, 6 bases at V and 11 bases at J, with 13 bases in the middle. CDR3 residues: CASSPCYEQYF. The CDR3 DNA reads as TGTGCCAGCAGTCCCTGCTATGAGCAGTACTTC.

The genes are TRBV7-2 and TRBJ2-1; D remains unclear. The DNA end favors TRBJ2-7, so the J call may be wrong. Germline CDR1 is SGHTA and CDR2 is FQGNSA. This CDR3 comprises 17 residues. The CDR3 nucleotides read TGTGCCAGCAGCCGTGACGGGCGTTATGGATCCTACAATGAGCAGTACTTC. It codes for CASSRDGRYGSYNEQYF.

This clonotype was seen ten or more times. This chain connects TRBV5-1 to TRBJ2-1; D is ambiguous. Germline V CDR1 and CDR2: SGHRS, YFSETQ. Trimming stripped 0 bases from V and 8 bases from J, with 12 bases between. The CDR3 spans 14 residues. CDR3 loop: CASSLERAPDEQFF. Written as DNA, the CDR3 is TGCGCCAGCAGCTTGGAACGGGCTCCCGATGAGCAGTTCTTC.